Listed here are 9 T cell receptor beta chains from one sample, sequenced in a study of blood T cell repertoires in COVID-19. This table comes from immunoSEQ multiplex PCR, and its TCRdb copy is limited to in-frame clones, with some not included. Of about 170,000 clones listed, 84% are singletons. Sequencing was performed on peripheral blood. These receptors were collected from a man younger than 35 with active or convalescent COVID-19.

The chain joins TRBV5-1 to TRBJ2-7; 7 nucleotides agree with TRBD2. Per germline, CDR1 SGHRS and CDR2 YFSETQ. J was trimmed by 2 bases and V by 0 bases; bases with no gene match: 2. The CDR3 consists of 14 residues. CDR3 nucleotide sequence: TGCGCCAGCAGCTTGGCCCTAGCGGCCTACGAGCAGTACTTC. The encoded protein is CASSLALAAYEQYF. The full variable domain, with the rest looked up from reference TRBV5-1 and TRBJ2-7, is KAGVTQTPRYLIKTRGQQVTLSCSPISGHRSVSWYQQTPGQGLQFLFEYFSETQRNKGNFPGRFSGRQFSNSRSEMNVSTLELGDSALYLCASSLALAAYEQYFGPGTRLTVT.

The V gene is TRBV29-1, the J gene TRBJ2-5; 7 bases fit TRBD1. The CDR3 runs 13 residues. V was pared by 7 bases and J by 5 bases, with 10 bases of the junction left unmatched. The germline CDR1 and CDR2 sequences are SQVTM and ANQGSEA. CDR3 in DNA: TGCAGCGGGGGACAGTCCGTGTGGGAGACCCAGTACTTC. Residues: CSGGQSVWETQYF.

CDR3 amino acids: CASSSLDSPGYTF. The DNA of the CDR3 is TGTGCCAGCAGCTCATTGGACAGCCCAGGCTACACCTTC. The J gene is TRBJ1-2, the V gene TRBV7-9, with D possibly being TRBD1 (6 bases). V lost 4 bases and J lost 8, with 14 bases in between. This CDR3 spans 13 amino acids. From germline, CDR1 is SEHNR and CDR2 FQNEAQ (reference sequence).

The chain couples TRBV6-4 to TRBJ1-1; TRBD1 might be the D (6 bases). CDR3 length: 13 residues. V was cut by 5 bases and J by 7 bases, with 14 bases left in between. Germline V CDR1 and CDR2: MRHNA, SNTAGT. CDR3: CASSRGGTFEAFF. CDR3 DNA: TGTGCCAGCAGTCGTGGGGGCACTTTTGAAGCTTTCTTT.

The chain couples TRBV18 to TRBJ1-2, with 10 nucleotides matching TRBD1. CDR1 and CDR2 from the germline V gene are KGHSH and LQKENI. The ends lost 1 base at V and 6 bases at J; junction bases unmatched: 5. The CDR3 runs to 15 residues. The CDR3 DNA reads TGTGCCAGCTCACCACTGGGGACAGGGGCGGATGGCTACACCTTC. It encodes CASSPLGTGADGYTF.

The chain uses TRBV5-1 and TRBJ2-5, with TRBD1 matching 9 bases. The CDR3 totals 18 residues. The germline CDR1 and CDR2 sequences are SGHRS and YFSETQ. Germline trimming cut 3 bases from V and 5 bases from J; bases unmatched to any gene: 17. In DNA form, the CDR3 reads TGCGCCAGCAGCTCCCCCTACAAACAGGGGGCGCTTTCGGAGACCCAGTACTTC. Amino acids: CASSSPYKQGALSETQYF.

This clone showed up just a few times. The chain is built from TRBV7-2 and TRBJ1-5; TRBD1 matches at 8 bases. Germline V gene lookup returns CDR1 SGHTA and CDR2 FQGNSA. After removal of 5 bases from V and 7 bases from J, the junction contained 10 bases not matched to a gene. This CDR3 is built from 15 residues. CDR3: CASSRTGNNMQPQHF. The CDR3 bases are TGTGCCAGCAGCCGGACAGGGAACAATATGCAGCCCCAGCATTTT. The variable domain in full, completed from reference TRBV7-2 and TRBJ1-5, reads GAGVSQSPSNKVTEKGKDVELRCDPISGHTALYWYRQSLGQGLEFLIYFQGNSAPDKSGLPSDRFSAERTGGSVSTLTIQRTQQEDSAVYLCASSRTGNNMQPQHFGDGTRLSIL.

There are a few counts of this clone. This chain joins TRBV7-2 and TRBJ1-1, with D perhaps matching TRBD1 (6 bases). Trimming stripped 2 bases from V and 4 bases from J, with 14 bases between. CDR1 is SGHTA and CDR2 is FQGNSA in the germline V gene. This CDR3 has 15 amino acids. The CDR3 sequence is CASSLLGGSFTEAFF. The DNA for the CDR3 is TGTGCCAGCAGCTTATTAGGGGGTTCTTTCACTGAAGCTTTCTTT.

There are a few counts of this clone. The chain recombines TRBV6-5 with TRBJ2-2, with D perhaps TRBD2 (7 bases). This CDR3 contains 14 residues. V lost 8 bases, J lost 4 bases, and 14 bases lay in between. CDR1 MNHEY and CDR2 SVGAGI come from the germline V gene. The CDR3 coding sequence is TGTGCCAGCCTGGGGGGGGCTGGCACCGGGGAGCTGTTTTTT. As protein: CASLGGAGTGELFF.